This T cell receptor beta chain originates from a study of response to subunit inactivated influenza vaccine. TCRdb independently ran MiXCR on the RT-PCR reads; one entry per CDR3 protein. The table records hundreds of thousands of distinct CDR3 sequences, about 11% of them present only once. The same sample was also studied in work on T cells expressing NK-cell markers. That work contributes: The authors generated TCR beta cDNA through 5'RACE template switching with UMIs.

The origin of this receptor is a man between 50 and 59 years old who received an inactivated influenza vaccine. The sequenced sample was PBMCs from blood, obtained on the day of vaccination.

CDR3 loop: CASSESATYEQYF. In DNA, the CDR3 is TGTGCCAGCAGTGAATCAGCAACCTACGAGCAGTACTTC. This chain connects TRBV25-1 to TRBJ2-7, with D unresolved. The CDR3 covers 13 residues. V dropped 1 base and J dropped 2 bases, with 6 bases sitting between them. Germline CDR1 reads MGHDK; CDR2 reads SYGVNS.